Below are 11 T cell receptor beta chains sequenced from a single sample in a study of blood T cell repertoires in COVID-19. Libraries were prepared by immunoSEQ multiplex PCR; TCRdb keeps only in-frame clonotypes and omits some of them. The sample has 130,000 or so clones, about 85% seen once. The sample taken for sequencing was peripheral blood. The receptors were gathered from a woman in her seventies with COVID-19, enrolled during active disease.

The rearrangement joins TRBV21-1 to TRBJ2-3; the table calls TRBD2, which could not be checked here. TRBV21-1 is labeled a pseudogene. This CDR3 has 17 amino acids. The CDR3 bases are TGTGCCAGCAGCAAAATCGTTGAGACTAGCGGGGGAAATACGCAGTATTTT. It codes for CASSKIVETSGGNTQYF.

This clone was observed many times. This rearrangement joins TRBV4-1 to TRBJ1-2; 8 nucleotides match TRBD1. Germline CDR1 reads MGHRA; CDR2 reads YSYEKL. The CDR3 contains 15 residues. J gave up 9 bases and V 1 base, and 10 bases lay outside the gene matches. DNA for the CDR3: TGCGCCAGCAGCCAAGCGCAGGGGGCGCAGGCCCGCTACACCTTC. Its protein product is CASSQAQGAQARYTF.

The chain recombines TRBV5-1 with TRBJ2-7; possible D gene TRBD1, 6 bases. The CDR3 extends over 14 amino acids. CDR1 is SGHRS, CDR2 YFSETQ, per germline. V lost 4 bases and J 0 bases, leaving 11 bases between the germline ends. The CDR3 DNA reads as TGCGCCAGCAGCATGGACAGTCCCTCCTACGAGCAGTACTTC. It codes for CASSMDSPSYEQYF.

The chain is built from TRBV5-8 and TRBJ1-6; 7 bases align to TRBD1. CDR3 size: 16 residues. V gave up 5 bases and J gave up 2 bases; unmatched junction bases: 7. Germline CDR1 reads SGHTS; CDR2 reads YDEGEE. The CDR3 loop is CASSAGGSTYNSPLHF. The CDR3 DNA reads TGTGCCAGCAGTGCAGGGGGATCTACCTATAATTCACCCCTCCACTTT.

The genes are TRBV5-1 and TRBJ1-1, with D hard to call. Germline CDR1 SGHRS, CDR2 YFSETQ. The CDR3 spans 13 residues. V was pared by 0 bases and J by 3 bases, with 6 bases between. CDR3 nucleotides: TGCGCCAGCAGCTTGGATTCAGACACTGAAGCTTTCTTT. It codes for CASSLDSDTEAFF.

The chain carries TRBV3-1 (or the pseudogene TRBV3-2) and TRBJ1-1; tentative D call: TRBD1 (6 bases). V lost 4 bases and J lost 1, with 19 bases in between. This CDR3 spans 17 amino acids. Germline V gene lookup returns CDR1 LGHDT and CDR2 YNNKEL (reference sequence). CDR3 sequence (DNA): TGTGCCAGCAGCCCACAGGGTACCTCACTCTCGAACACTGAAGCTTTCTTT. Translating it yields CASSPQGTSLSNTEAFF.

This chain connects TRBV19 to TRBJ2-3; a weak D match, TRBD1 (6 bases). Trimming cost V 5 bases and J 3 bases, with 9 bases left between them. The CDR3 is made up of 13 amino acids. Germline-derived CDR1 and CDR2 are LNHDA and SQIVND (reference sequence). The CDR3 nucleotides are TGTGCCAGTAGTTTGGGGGCTACAGATACGCAGTATTTT. It yields the protein CASSLGATDTQYF. The full variable domain, completed using reference TRBV19 and TRBJ2-3, is DGGITQSPKYLFRKEGQNVTLSCEQNLNHDAMYWYRQDPGQGLRLIYYSQIVNDFQKGDIAEGYSVSREKKESFPLTVTSAQKNPTAFYLCASSLGATDTQYFGPGTRLTVL.

The chain links TRBV5-4 to TRBJ1-1; no clear D. The V end lost 0 bases, the J end lost 11 bases, and 20 bases lay between the germline ends. CDR1 and CDR2 from the germline V gene are SGHNT and YYREEE (reference sequence). CDR3 length: 15 amino acids. The CDR3 bases are TGTGCCAGCAGCTTGGGCCTTGCCAGGACTCGTGCGGCTTTCTTT. Translated: CASSLGLARTRAAFF.

The table lists this clone with a few counts. V and J are TRBV5-8 and TRBJ1-5; D may be TRBD1 (5 bases). Trimming pared 0 bases from V and 0 bases from J, leaving 7 bases between. In germline, CDR1 is SGHTS, CDR2 YDEGEE. CDR3 size: 15 residues. Written as DNA, the CDR3 is TGTGCCAGCAGCTTGGGACAGCCTAGCAATCAGCCCCAGCATTTT. It codes for CASSLGQPSNQPQHF.

This chain connects TRBV7-3 to TRBJ1-5; 9 bases are shared with TRBD1. CDR1 is SGHTA, CDR2 FQGTGA, per germline. The CDR3 length is 14 residues. V lost 4 bases and J lost 7; bases outside the gene matches: 5. This chain's CDR3 is CASSSTGGGQPQHF. CDR3 nucleotides: TGTGCCAGCAGCTCGACAGGGGGGGGCCAGCCCCAGCATTTT.

The J gene is TRBJ2-5, the V gene TRBV18, with D perhaps TRBD1 (5 bases). Germline CDR1 reads KGHSH; CDR2 reads LQKENI. The ends were cut back, 4 bases at V and 1 base at J, with 13 bases in the middle. This CDR3 contains 15 residues. The CDR3 DNA follows: TGTGCCAGCTCACGTCTAGGGGCTGCCCAAGAGACCCAGTACTTC. Translation gives CASSRLGAAQETQYF. Combining the CDR3 with reference TRBV18 and TRBJ2-5 gives the whole variable domain NAGVMQNPRHLVRRRGQEARLRCSPMKGHSHVYWYRQLPEEGLKFMVYLQKENIIDESGMPKERFSAEFPKEGPSILRIQQVVRGDSAAYFCASSRLGAAQETQYFGPGTRLLVL.